This T cell receptor (beta chain) is drawn from a study of blood T cell repertoires in COVID-19. Study-wide context: Samples came from the United States, Italy and Spain, spanning acute and convalescent COVID-19. PBMCs, B-cell-depleted T cells, or T cells were the source of the cDNA or gDNA that made up the material.

A few counts support this clone. Methods used by the authors: Amplification from reference gene primers served as the basis for estimated nucleated cell counts. Assay used: immunoSEQ multiplex PCR; TCRdb lists only in-frame clones, some missing. The V and J calls and clone size were taken over from that table, and D and trimming were inferred from the DNA. The data show 150,000 or so clones, 70% to 90% seen once. The CDR3 sequence is 15 residues long. Germline loops: CDR1 KGHDR, CDR2 SFDVKD. Trimming pared 1 base from V and 4 bases from J, leaving 10 bases between. The chain joins TRBV24-1 to TRBJ2-1; D gene unclear. Sequencing was carried out using peripheral blood. The receptor was isolated from a man in his 60s with active or convalescent COVID-19. The CDR3 reads CATSDFGRRYNEQFF. The DNA for the CDR3 is TGTGCCACCAGTGATTTCGGTAGGCGGTACAATGAGCAGTTCTTC.